The entry below gives a single T cell receptor (beta chain) sequence along with its context. Patients at the Seattle site were enrolled during active infection and followed longitudinally. Germline V lookup: CDR1 SNHLY, CDR2 FYNNEI. The V end lost 1 base, the J end lost 11 bases, and 14 bases lay between the germline ends. The CDR3 is made up of 13 amino acids. These data are taken from a study of blood T cell repertoires in COVID-19. Overall study: Sites in the United States, Italy and Spain provided acute and convalescent COVID-19 samples. Sample material is recorded as cDNA or gDNA derived from T cells, B-cell-depleted T cells, or PBMCs.

In the source study's methods: Reference gene primer amplification in the assay estimated nucleated cell counts. Assay used: immunoSEQ multiplex PCR; TCRdb lists only in-frame clones, some missing. D and trimming come from the DNA, and the V and J calls and clone size come from that table. The sample has approximately 500,000 clones, approximately 88% seen once; the top ten hold 7.5% to 9.5%. The sequencing input was peripheral blood. V and J are TRBV2 and TRBJ1-1; D gene ambiguous. The TCR comes from a woman in her forties or fifties with COVID-19, enrolled during active disease. The CDR3 region has the DNA TGTGCCAGCAGTGAAGGGGAGCGACTCAGGGCTTTCTTT. It specifies CASSEGERLRAFF.